This entry concerns a single T cell receptor (beta chain). Its target is not known. CDR1 and CDR2 from the germline V gene are SGHNT and YYREEE (reference sequence). This CDR3 spans 16 amino acids. J lost 3 bases, V lost 1 base, and 4 bases had no gene match. This record belongs to a study of OX40 agonist ivuxolimab in advanced cancers. The study's findings and limits: CD4+ and CD8+ blood T cells expanded clonally by week 6 at 0.1 to 3.0 mg/kg.

Generated by immunoSEQ multiplex PCR, the TCRdb table keeps only in-frame clones and is missing some. Altogether around 50,000 clones are present, approximately 84% being singletons, with the ten largest covering around 1.3%. This TCR derives from an adult with an advanced solid tumor such as melanoma, head and neck, liver or kidney cancer. The J gene is TRBJ2-2, the V gene TRBV5-4; 9 nucleotides line up with TRBD2. The sequenced sample was CD4+ or CD8+ T cells sorted from blood, obtained in a trial of the OX40 agonist ivuxolimab. The CDR3 DNA is TGTGCCAGCAGCTTGCCGGGACTAGCTGACACCGGGGAGCTGTTTTTT. It specifies CASSLPGLADTGELFF.